The clone carrying this TCR beta chain was picked up one time. Data came from immunoSEQ multiplex PCR; TCRdb stores just in-frame clones and leaves some out. The sample contains roughly 300,000 clones, just over 85% of which appear only once. These data are taken from a study of blood T cell repertoires in COVID-19. Study-level background: Sample material is recorded as cDNA or gDNA derived from T cells, B-cell-depleted T cells, or PBMCs.

The CDR3 is made up of 15 amino acids. Germline CDR1 SGHNT, CDR2 YYREEE (reference sequence). The germline V and J ends were trimmed by 4 bases and 2 bases, with 15 bases remaining between them. The sequence was collected from a middle-aged woman with acute COVID-19. The sample taken for sequencing was PBMCs or T cells enriched from blood (not recorded which). This sequence joins TRBV5-4 and TRBJ1-1, with D tentatively TRBD1 (5 bases). Here the CDR3 DNA reads TGTGCCAGCAGCCTTGACAGCCAAATAAACACTGAAGCTTTCTTT. Amino acid sequence: CASSLDSQINTEAFF.